These 30 T cell receptor beta chains were sequenced from one sample in a study of beta chain features in type 1 diabetes. Study-wide results and limits: For Type 1 diabetes patients, all four CD4+ subsets carried TCRB CDR3s that were moderately but significantly shorter.

Which antigens these TCRs recognize remains unknown. Expressed TCRB transcripts got sequenced, as all isolated RNA was reverse transcribed. The table came from immunoSEQ multiplex PCR; TCRdb's copy has only in-frame clones and leaves some out. The sample consists of some 150,000 clones, about 13% of them appearing once. The material sequenced was central memory CD4+ T cells from blood. The receptors here all came from a man younger than 35 with type 1 diabetes.

To note about this clone: Other DNA sequences in the same sample also yield this CDR3. The genes are TRBV29-1 and TRBJ1-1; D remains unclear. This CDR3 is built from 11 residues. Germline assignment: CDR1 SQVTM and CDR2 ANQGSEA. Trimming left V 4 bases short and J 0 bases short, with 3 bases between. The CDR3 protein is CSVGVNTEAFF. For the CDR3, the DNA is TGCAGCGTTGGTGTGAACACTGAAGCTTTCTTT.

The J gene is TRBJ2-3, the V gene TRBV7-9, with D perhaps TRBD2 (6 bases). The V end lost 6 bases, the J end lost 1 base, and 14 bases lay between the germline ends. Germline V CDR1 and CDR2: SEHNR, FQNEAQ (reference sequence). This CDR3 contains 15 residues. The CDR3 sequence is CASSPASDRTDTQYF. CDR3 coding DNA: TGTGCCAGCAGTCCCGCTAGCGACCGCACAGATACGCAGTATTTT.

This clone was counted only a few times. Other DNA variants within this sample encode the same CDR3. CDR3 nucleotide sequence: TGTGCCAGCAGCGCTAGGACAGGAGATCAGCCCCAGCATTTT. It is translated as CASSARTGDQPQHF. The rearrangement links TRBV7-2 to TRBJ1-5; TRBD1 matches 7 bases. Germline CDR1 and CDR2: SGHTA and FQGNSA. Trimming cost V 5 bases and J 5 bases; bases outside gene matches: 6. The CDR3 covers 14 residues.

The genes are TRBV28 and TRBJ1-5; D might be TRBD1 (6 bases). V lost 6 bases to trimming and J lost 0 bases, with 9 bases between them. The germline gives CDR1 MDHEN, CDR2 SYDVKM. There are 14 residues in the CDR3. The CDR3 DNA reads TGTGCCAGCAGAAGGACAGCTAGCAATCAGCCCCAGCATTTT. Amino acid sequence: CASRRTASNQPQHF.

This clone appeared a few times. This chain links TRBV29-1 with TRBJ2-1, with D possibly being TRBD1 or TRBD2 (5 bases each). Looked up from germline, CDR1 is SQVTM and CDR2 is ANQGSEA. V was shortened by 7 bases and J by 6 bases, with 13 bases between the two germline ends. The CDR3 loop spans 12 amino acids. As DNA, the CDR3 is TGCAGCGCAGACTCAGGGACCAATGAGCAGTTCTTC. This sequence encodes CSADSGTNEQFF.

This chain uses TRBV5-1 with TRBJ2-6; D uncertain. CDR1 is SGHRS and CDR2 is YFSETQ in the germline V gene. The CDR3 spans 15 residues. Trimming removed 4 bases at V and 1 base at J, with 9 bases between. CDR3 residues: CASSRDNSGANVLTF. CDR3 in DNA: TGCGCCAGCAGCCGCGACAATTCTGGGGCCAACGTCCTGACTTTC.

The chain joins TRBV6-1 to TRBJ2-1, with D perhaps matching TRBD2 (6 bases). The V gene's germline CDR1 is MNHNS and CDR2 SASEGT. Trimming removed 3 bases from V and 10 bases from J, with 19 bases in between. This CDR3 is 15 amino acids long. This chain's CDR3 is CASSDPTVTGGEQFF. The CDR3 DNA reads as TGTGCCAGCAGTGACCCGACTGTGACCGGAGGGGAGCAGTTCTTC.

The chain joins TRBV11-2 to TRBJ2-5; TRBD1 might be the D (5 bases). Germline V CDR1 and CDR2: SGHAT, FQNNGV. The CDR3 runs 13 residues. The V end was cut by 8 bases, the J end by 0 bases, with 10 bases between. The CDR3 reads CASGAQNQETQYF. The DNA for the CDR3 is TGTGCCAGCGGGGCACAGAACCAAGAGACCCAGTACTTC.

This clone was recorded a few times. This CDR3 is CASSYDEGEKLFF. CDR3 nucleotide sequence: TGTGCCAGCAGTTACGACGAAGGAGAAAAACTGTTTTTT. The chain joins TRBV6-5 to TRBJ1-4; D remains ambiguous. The germline gives CDR1 MNHEY, CDR2 SVGAGI. The CDR3 is 13 residues long. Between the trimmed V and J ends, which lost 2 bases and 8 bases, there was a span of 9 bases.

The sample holds many counts of this clone. This rearrangement joins TRBV29-1 to TRBJ2-6; TRBD2 agrees at 11 bases. The V gene end was trimmed by 7 bases and the J gene end by 2 bases; junction bases not matched to a gene: 7. CDR3 length: 16 amino acids. Germline V gene data show CDR1 as SQVTM and CDR2 as ANQGSEA. CDR3 bases: TGCAGCGCTCCGGCTAGCGGGGGGACTGGGGCCAACGTCCTGACTTTC. Translated: CSAPASGGTGANVLTF.

The rearrangement links TRBV30 to TRBJ1-2; TRBD1 is a possible D gene (5 bases). Germline V gives CDR1 GTSNPN, CDR2 SVGIG (reference sequence). CDR3 length: 13 amino acids. V dropped 0 bases and J dropped 8 bases, with 13 bases sitting between them. In DNA form, the CDR3 reads TGTGCCTGGAGTGTGAGACTGACAGAAGGCTACACCTTC. Its translation: CAWSVRLTEGYTF.

J is TRBJ2-1 and V is TRBV18; either TRBD1 or TRBD2 may supply D (5 bases each). CDR1 is KGHSH, CDR2 LQKENI, per germline. Trimming took 3 bases from V and 3 from J, leaving 9 bases between them. The CDR3 runs to 14 residues. DNA of the CDR3: TGTGCCAGCTCACCCCGGGACGGCTACAATGAGCAGTTCTTC. Encoded protein: CASSPRDGYNEQFF.

This rearrangement joins TRBV30 to TRBJ2-5; D is ambiguous. Trimming removed 3 bases at V and 1 base at J, with 9 bases between. CDR3 length: 13 amino acids. CDR1 is GTSNPN and CDR2 is SVGIG in the germline V gene (reference sequence). The CDR3 is CAWSRAFQETQYF. CDR3 bases: TGTGCCTGGAGCCGCGCGTTCCAAGAGACCCAGTACTTC.

This clone was counted between two and nine times. The CDR3, as DNA: TGTGCCAGCAGCCCTAGCTACCGTCGGGCCCTCCACTTT. It encodes CASSPSYRRALHF. The chain is built from TRBV7-2 and TRBJ1-6; D is unclear. CDR1 SGHTA and CDR2 FQGNSA come from the germline V gene. This CDR3 has 13 amino acids. Trimming took 5 bases from V and 14 from J, leaving 16 bases between them. Complete variable domain (other parts from reference TRBV7-2 and TRBJ1-6): GAGVSQSPSNKVTEKGKDVELRCDPISGHTALYWYRQSLGQGLEFLIYFQGNSAPDKSGLPSDRFSAERTGGSVSTLTIQRTQQEDSAVYLCASSPSYRRALHFGNGTRLTVT.

This chain joins TRBV30 and TRBJ1-5; D perhaps matches TRBD1 (6 bases). The CDR3 runs to 13 residues. Trimming shortened V by 0 bases and J by 7 bases, and 10 bases separated the two germline ends. Per germline, CDR1 GTSNPN and CDR2 SVGIG (reference sequence). The DNA for the CDR3 is TGTGCCTGGAGTGTCACAGGGATACAGCCCCAGCATTTT. Translation: CAWSVTGIQPQHF.

V and J are TRBV7-9 and TRBJ1-1; D call uncertain. Trimming pared 5 bases from V and 4 bases from J, leaving 17 bases between. This CDR3 comprises 15 residues. Germline CDR1 and CDR2: SEHNR and FQNEAQ (reference sequence). The CDR3 loop reads CASSPGGRRSTEAFF. CDR3 nucleotide sequence: TGTGCCAGCAGCCCCGGTGGCAGGAGGTCCACTGAAGCTTTCTTT.

This clone was observed at least ten times. The DNA for the CDR3 is TGTGCGGGGATAGCCCTCACAGATACGCAGTATTTT. As protein: CAGIALTDTQYF. The chain recombines TRBV7-9 with TRBJ2-3; D unresolved. The CDR3 extends over 12 amino acids. The germline gives CDR1 SEHNR, CDR2 FQNEAQ (reference sequence).

This clone came up a few times. This chain links TRBV9 with TRBJ2-5; D not resolved. This CDR3 spans 15 amino acids. In germline, CDR1 is SGDLS, CDR2 YYNGEE. V lost 0 bases to trimming and J lost 0 bases, with 9 bases between them. As DNA, the CDR3 is TGTGCCAGCAGCGTAGGTATCGGGTACCAAGAGACCCAGTACTTC. Translated: CASSVGIGYQETQYF.

This clone was seen only a few times. Other DNA sequences from this sample encode an identical CDR3 as well. V is TRBV7-9 and J is TRBJ2-2; the D is unclear. Germline V CDR1 and CDR2: SEHNR, FQNEAQ (reference sequence). The CDR3 has 14 amino acids. V gave up 1 base and J gave up 1 base, with 4 bases separating them. CDR3 sequence: CASSLDGNTGELFF. The CDR3 region has the DNA TGTGCCAGCAGCTTAGATGGGAACACCGGGGAGCTGTTTTTT.

This clone was seen more than once but under ten times. This chain joins TRBV7-2 and TRBJ2-7; 9 bases are a match to TRBD1. Germline trimming cut 5 bases from V and 2 bases from J; bases unmatched to any gene: 13. Germline V CDR1 and CDR2: SGHTA, FQGNSA. The CDR3 consists of 17 residues. The CDR3 here is CASSPAKRRTGAYEQYF. The CDR3 nucleotides read TGTGCCAGCAGCCCCGCGAAAAGGAGGACAGGGGCCTACGAGCAGTACTTC.

This chain links TRBV5-4 with TRBJ2-6; 7 bases fit TRBD1. Germline V gene data show CDR1 as SGHNT and CDR2 as YYREEE (reference sequence). The CDR3 has 18 amino acids. V dropped 2 bases and J dropped 0; count of bases not matched to a gene: 8. CDR3 loop: CASSFTRTGYSGANVLTF. The CDR3 region has the DNA TGTGCCAGCAGCTTCACCCGGACAGGTTACTCTGGGGCCAACGTCCTGACTTTC.

J is TRBJ1-2 and V is TRBV2, with D hard to call. The CDR3 has 13 amino acids. Between the trimmed V and J ends, which lost 4 bases and 2 bases, there was a span of 8 bases. Germline CDR1 and CDR2: SNHLY and FYNNEI. In DNA, the CDR3 is TGTGCCAGCAGTGCCGACAAGAACTATGGCTACACCTTC. It specifies CASSADKNYGYTF.

The table lists this clone with a few counts. The chain carries TRBV5-4 and TRBJ2-3; the D gene is possibly TRBD2 (7 bases). CDR3 length: 15 residues. Germline CDR1 SGHNT, CDR2 YYREEE (reference sequence). The germline V and J ends were trimmed by 0 bases and 5 bases, with 13 bases remaining between them. Here the CDR3 DNA reads TGTGCCAGCAGCTTGGAGGGGGGGCCGAAAGATACGCAGTATTTT. Protein sequence: CASSLEGGPKDTQYF.

This clone was seen a few times. The chain uses TRBV9 and TRBJ2-3; D tentatively reads TRBD1 or TRBD2 (5 bases each). The CDR3 sequence is 14 residues long. Germline V lookup: CDR1 SGDLS, CDR2 YYNGEE. V lost 0 bases and J 4 bases, leaving 9 bases between the germline ends. The CDR3, as DNA: TGTGCCAGCAGCGTAGACGGGGCGGCAGATACGCAGTATTTT. Its protein product is CASSVDGAADTQYF.

The chain is built from TRBV5-1 and TRBJ1-1, with 7 bases that match TRBD1. Trimming took 7 bases from V and 1 from J; bases not matched to a gene: 4. Germline assignment: CDR1 SGHRS and CDR2 YFSETQ. The CDR3 has 13 amino acids. CDR3 nucleotides: TGCGCCAGCTTGACAGGGCCGAACACTGAAGCTTTCTTT. Protein: CASLTGPNTEAFF.

Notes on this clone: This specimen includes other DNA sequences encoding the same CDR3. The V call is TRBV27, the J call TRBJ1-2; TRBD1 might be the D (5 bases). The CDR3 consists of 13 residues. Germline CDR1 reads MNHEY; CDR2 reads SMNVEV (reference sequence). The V and J ends lost 5 bases and 2 bases respectively, with 9 bases between them. CDR3 DNA sequence: TGTGCCAGCAGTGACTCAGGGAACTATGGCTACACCTTC. It specifies CASSDSGNYGYTF.

V is TRBV28 and J is TRBJ2-5; no firm D call. Matching the DNA end better, TRBJ2-7 makes the J call doubtful. CDR3 length equals 13 residues. Germline lookup yields CDR1 MDHEN and CDR2 SYDVKM. As DNA, the CDR3 is TGTGCCAGCAGTTTAGTACACCTATACGAGCAGTACTTC. It encodes CASSLVHLYEQYF.

The V gene is TRBV7-3, the J gene TRBJ2-3; 10 bases fit TRBD1. J was trimmed by 7 bases and V by 6 bases; bases with no gene match: 10. Germline lookup yields CDR1 SGHTA and CDR2 FQGTGA. The CDR3 has 15 amino acids. The CDR3 protein is CASRDPGQGRNTQYF. The CDR3, as DNA: TGTGCCAGCAGGGATCCGGGACAGGGGAGAAATACGCAGTATTTT.

The rearrangement joins TRBV16 to TRBJ1-4; unclear D gene. The CDR3 runs 13 residues. Germline CDR1 KGHSY, CDR2 FQNENV. The V gene lost 2 bases and the J gene lost 7 bases, with 8 bases spanning the gap. The CDR3 loop is CASSQGPGEKLFF. In DNA, the CDR3 is TGTGCCAGCAGCCAAGGACCCGGTGAAAAACTGTTTTTT.

The V and J genes are TRBV30 and TRBJ1-1; the D is unclear. Germline V gene sequence: CDR1 GTSNPN, CDR2 SVGIG (reference sequence). This CDR3 has 13 residues. Trimming took 3 bases from V and 4 from J, leaving 12 bases between them. The CDR3 spells CAWSATRFTEAFF. As DNA, the CDR3 is TGTGCCTGGAGCGCCACCAGGTTCACTGAAGCTTTCTTT.